The following is a TCR beta chain sequence with its context. Its antigen remains unknown. From the 5' RACE reads, TCRdb called clonotypes with MiXCR, one entry per CDR3 protein. The table lists roughly 620,000 distinct CDR3 sequences, more than 15% of them singletons, with about 11% in the top ten. The sample is drawn from a study of T-cell memory formation after mild COVID-19. General study points: Certain responding clones were present in pre-infection memory, suggesting participation of cross-reactive memory.

Specimen: PBMCs or a T cell subset sorted from them (not recorded which). This receptor was identified in an adult woman who had mild COVID-19 (a few samples of this study predate the infection). Cell type and time point are not known.

Here the CDR3 reads CASSADTEQFF. For the CDR3, the DNA is TGTGCCAGCAGTGCCGACACCGAGCAGTTCTTC. The chain couples TRBV2 to TRBJ2-1, with D unresolved. Per germline, CDR1 SNHLY and CDR2 FYNNEI. V shed 4 bases and J shed 10 bases, with 8 bases lying between them. The CDR3 contains 11 residues. The full variable domain, with the rest looked up from reference TRBV2 and TRBJ2-1, is EPEVTQTPSHQVTQMGQEVILRCVPISNHLYFYWYRQILGQKVEFLVSFYNNEISEKSEIFDDQFSVERPDGSNFTLKIRSTKLEDSAMYFCASSADTEQFFGPGTRLTVL.